The 5 T cell receptor beta chains below all came from one sample that was sequenced in a study of T cells in Graves' hyperthyroidism and ophthalmopathy. Amplified regions were TCR beta CDR3 sequences from RNA transcripts. When the TCR CDR3 underwent first-round RT-PCR, the HTBI primer set was used. TCRdb passed the multiplex PCR reads through MiXCR, listing each CDR3 protein once. The data contain about 540,000 distinct CDR3 sequences, roughly 50% of them seen just once; the ten biggest clones take up approximately 8.2%. Material: peripheral blood or thyroid tissue (not recorded which). The receptors here all came from a woman between 18 and 29 years old with Graves' hyperthyroidism.

This clonotype was seen repeatedly, ten times or more. V usage is TRBV20-1 and J usage is TRBJ1-5; no clear D. The germline CDR1 and CDR2 sequences are DFQATT and SNEGSKA (reference sequence). V was pared by 6 bases and J by 6 bases, with 12 bases between. This CDR3 spans 12 amino acids. CDR3 nucleotides: TGCAGTGCCGGGCGGGCAAGTCAGCCCCAGCATTTT. Its protein product is CSAGRASQPQHF.

The chain combines TRBV6-2 or TRBV6-3 with TRBJ1-3, with D possibly TRBD1 on 6 matching bases. The V gene lost 2 bases and the J gene lost 0 bases, with 8 bases spanning the gap. Germline assignment: CDR1 MNHEY and CDR2 SVGEGT. The CDR3 consists of 15 residues. CDR3 sequence (DNA): TGTGCCAGCAGTTACCTGGACAGCTCTGGAAACACCATATATTTT. Protein product: CASSYLDSSGNTIYF.

Points on this clonotype: A much larger clone is a single base away; this may be a read error. As DNA, the CDR3 is TGTGCCATCGGTCGGGGCTACGAGCAGTACTTC. Translated, it gives CAIGRGYEQYF. This sequence joins TRBV10-3 and TRBJ2-7, with TRBD2 as a possible D gene (5 bases). The ends were cut back, 8 bases at V and 3 bases at J, with 8 bases in the middle. CDR1 is ENHRY and CDR2 is SYGVKD in the germline V gene. The length of the CDR3 is 11 residues.

The V call is TRBV7-9, the J call TRBJ2-7; perhaps TRBD1 as D (5 bases). Germline lookup yields CDR1 SEHNR and CDR2 FQNEAQ (reference sequence). CDR3 length: 14 residues. V dropped 3 bases and J dropped 5 bases, with 14 bases sitting between them. In nucleotides, the CDR3 is TGTGCCAGCAGCTTCGCCAGGGCAGTTAACGAGCAGTACTTC. Translating gives CASSFARAVNEQYF.

The V gene is TRBV20-1, the J gene TRBJ2-7, with D tentatively TRBD1 (7 bases). Germline CDR1 DFQATT, CDR2 SNEGSKA (reference sequence). This CDR3 region has 14 residues. Trimming removed 3 bases from V and 2 bases from J, with 14 bases in between. The CDR3 DNA is TGCAGTGCTAGGCGGGGTCAGGGGGCCTACGAGCAGTACTTC. It translates to CSARRGQGAYEQYF.